This TCR beta chain was documented in a study of tumor-infiltrating lymphocytes in primary liver carcinoma. Study-wide background: Tumors were staged T1-T3 N0M0 and measured about 4 to 11 cm across.

Blood RNA was derived from unsorted whole blood, and germline DNA was extracted too. On this clonotype: Its antigen is undetermined.

This CDR3 contains 14 residues. V was trimmed by 7 bases and J by 7 bases, leaving 16 bases between them. Looked up from germline, CDR1 is SGHAT and CDR2 is FQNNGV. Reverse transcription of about 500 ng total RNA with a constant-region primer produced TCR beta cDNA. Slightly modified ARM-PCR, run as three nested multiplex PCR rounds, produced the TCR beta libraries. TRBV1-TRBV30 forward primers paired with a C-beta reverse primer drove the first two PCR rounds, about 10 cycles each. Via MiXCR, TCRdb re-called the multiplex PCR reads, giving one row per CDR3 protein. The sample records approximately 330,000 distinct CDR3 sequences, less than 65% being singletons. Regarding the study as a whole: Tumors carried a top-250-clone fraction significantly exceeding that of blood (p = 0.039).

The source of this sequence is a middle-aged man with primary liver carcinoma and hepatitis B virus infection. The sequencing input was peripheral blood. V usage is TRBV11-2 and J usage is TRBJ2-2; D may be TRBD1 (6 bases). Here the CDR3 DNA reads TGTGCCAGCACTTTGTCAGGGGCCGGCGGGGAGCTGTTTTTT. The encoded protein is CASTLSGAGGELFF.